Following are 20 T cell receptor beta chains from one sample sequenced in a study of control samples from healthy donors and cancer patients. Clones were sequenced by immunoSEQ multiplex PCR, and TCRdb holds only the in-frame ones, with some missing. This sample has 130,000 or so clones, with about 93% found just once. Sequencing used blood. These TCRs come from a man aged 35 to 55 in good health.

The CDR3 DNA reads TGCGCCAGCAGCCTGAGAGCACAACTCATTAATGAAAAACTGTTTTTT. Encoded protein: CASSLRAQLINEKLFF. The V and J genes are TRBV4-1 and TRBJ1-4, with D hard to call. Trimming removed 4 bases at V and 4 bases at J, with 16 bases between. Germline CDR1 and CDR2: MGHRA and YSYEKL. There are 16 residues in the CDR3.

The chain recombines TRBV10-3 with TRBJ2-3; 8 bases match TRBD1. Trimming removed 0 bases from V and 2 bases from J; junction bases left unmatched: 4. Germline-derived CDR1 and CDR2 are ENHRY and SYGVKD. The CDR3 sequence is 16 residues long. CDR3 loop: CAISESNRGFTDTQYF. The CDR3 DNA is TGTGCCATCAGTGAGTCCAACAGGGGGTTCACAGATACGCAGTATTTT.

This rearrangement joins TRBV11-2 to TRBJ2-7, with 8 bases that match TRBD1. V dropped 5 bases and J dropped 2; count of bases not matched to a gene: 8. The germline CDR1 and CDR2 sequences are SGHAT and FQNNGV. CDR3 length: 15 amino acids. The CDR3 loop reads CASSPHRDRTYEQYF. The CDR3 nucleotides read TGTGCCAGCAGCCCCCACCGGGACAGGACCTACGAGCAGTACTTC. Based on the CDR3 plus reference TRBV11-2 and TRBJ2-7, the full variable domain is EAGVAQSPRYKIIEKRQSVAFWCNPISGHATLYWYQQILGQGPKLLIQFQNNGVVDDSQLPKDRFSAERLKGVDSTLKIQPAKLEDSAVYLCASSPHRDRTYEQYFGPGTRLTVT.

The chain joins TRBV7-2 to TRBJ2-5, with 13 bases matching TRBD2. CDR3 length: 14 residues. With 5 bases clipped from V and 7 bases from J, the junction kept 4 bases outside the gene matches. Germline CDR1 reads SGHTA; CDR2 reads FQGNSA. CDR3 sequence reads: CASSTGLAGATQYF. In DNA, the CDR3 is TGTGCCAGCAGCACAGGACTAGCGGGGGCGACCCAGTACTTC.

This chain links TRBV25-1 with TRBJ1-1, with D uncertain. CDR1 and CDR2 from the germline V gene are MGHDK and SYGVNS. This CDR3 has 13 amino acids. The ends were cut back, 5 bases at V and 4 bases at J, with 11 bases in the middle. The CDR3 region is CASSTSRITEAFF. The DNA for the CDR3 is TGTGCCAGCAGTACATCGCGAATCACTGAAGCTTTCTTT.

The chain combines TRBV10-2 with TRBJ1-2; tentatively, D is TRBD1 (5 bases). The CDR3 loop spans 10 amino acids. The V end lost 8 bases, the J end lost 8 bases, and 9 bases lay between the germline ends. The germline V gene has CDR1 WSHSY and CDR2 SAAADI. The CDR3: CASGGGGYTF. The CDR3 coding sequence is TGCGCCAGCGGGGGGGGAGGCTACACCTTC.

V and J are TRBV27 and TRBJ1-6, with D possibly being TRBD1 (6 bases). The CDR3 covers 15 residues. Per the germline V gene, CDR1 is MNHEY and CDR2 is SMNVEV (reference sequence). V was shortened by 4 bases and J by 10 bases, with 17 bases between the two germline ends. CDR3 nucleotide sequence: TGTGCCAGCAGTTGGAGGCTTGCCAGGGGATCACCCCTCCACTTT. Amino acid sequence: CASSWRLARGSPLHF.

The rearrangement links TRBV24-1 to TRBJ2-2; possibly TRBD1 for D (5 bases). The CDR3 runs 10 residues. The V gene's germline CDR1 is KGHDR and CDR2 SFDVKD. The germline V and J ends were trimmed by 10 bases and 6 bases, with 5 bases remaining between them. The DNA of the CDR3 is TGTGCCACAGGGGCCGGGGAGCTGTTTTTT. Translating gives CATGAGELFF.

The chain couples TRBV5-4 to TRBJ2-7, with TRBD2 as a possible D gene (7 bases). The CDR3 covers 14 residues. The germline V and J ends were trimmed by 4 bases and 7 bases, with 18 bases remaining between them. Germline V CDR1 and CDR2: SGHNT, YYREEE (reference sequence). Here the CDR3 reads CASSPEWGGAEQYF. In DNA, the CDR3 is TGTGCCAGCAGCCCAGAATGGGGGGGCGCGGAGCAGTACTTC.

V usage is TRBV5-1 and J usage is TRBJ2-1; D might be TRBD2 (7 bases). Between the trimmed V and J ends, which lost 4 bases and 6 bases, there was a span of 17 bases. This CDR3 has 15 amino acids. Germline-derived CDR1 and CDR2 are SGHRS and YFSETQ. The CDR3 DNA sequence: TGCGCCAGCAGCCTCCCCCAGGGGAGGGTCAATGAGCAGTTCTTC. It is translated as CASSLPQGRVNEQFF. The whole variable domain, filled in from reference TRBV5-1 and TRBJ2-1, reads KAGVTQTPRYLIKTRGQQVTLSCSPISGHRSVSWYQQTPGQGLQFLFEYFSETQRNKGNFPGRFSGRQFSNSRSEMNVSTLELGDSALYLCASSLPQGRVNEQFFGPGTRLTVL.

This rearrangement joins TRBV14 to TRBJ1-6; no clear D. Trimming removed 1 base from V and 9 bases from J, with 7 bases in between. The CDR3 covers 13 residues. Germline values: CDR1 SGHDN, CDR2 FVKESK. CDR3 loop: CASSQVTVSPLHF. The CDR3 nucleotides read TGTGCCAGCAGCCAAGTTACAGTTTCACCCCTCCACTTT.

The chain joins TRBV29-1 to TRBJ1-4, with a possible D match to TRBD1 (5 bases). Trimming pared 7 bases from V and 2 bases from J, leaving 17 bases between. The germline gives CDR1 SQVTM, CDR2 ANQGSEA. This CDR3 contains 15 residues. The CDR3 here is CSAEDGGETNEKLFF. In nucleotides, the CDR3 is TGCAGCGCTGAGGACGGGGGTGAGACTAATGAAAAACTGTTTTTT.

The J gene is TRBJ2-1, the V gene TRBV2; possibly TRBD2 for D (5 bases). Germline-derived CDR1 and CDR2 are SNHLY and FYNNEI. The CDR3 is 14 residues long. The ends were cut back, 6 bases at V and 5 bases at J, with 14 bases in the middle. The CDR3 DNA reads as TGTGCCAGCAGGAGGGAACTTATAGACAATGAGCAGTTCTTC. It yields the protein CASRRELIDNEQFF.

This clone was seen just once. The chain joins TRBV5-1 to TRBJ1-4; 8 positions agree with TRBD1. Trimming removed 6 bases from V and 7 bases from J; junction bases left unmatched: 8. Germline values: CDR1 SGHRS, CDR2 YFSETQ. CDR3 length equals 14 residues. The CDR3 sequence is CASTPLDRGEKLFF. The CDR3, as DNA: TGCGCCAGCACCCCCCTTGACAGGGGTGAAAAACTGTTTTTT.

The CDR3 is CASSPDRGRETQYF. CDR3 in DNA: TGTGCCAGCAGTCCTGATAGGGGTAGAGAGACCCAGTACTTC. The chain links TRBV2 to TRBJ2-5; a possible D gene is TRBD1 (5 bases). Germline loops: CDR1 SNHLY, CDR2 FYNNEI. Trimming left V 5 bases short and J 4 bases short, with 14 bases between. CDR3 length equals 14 residues.

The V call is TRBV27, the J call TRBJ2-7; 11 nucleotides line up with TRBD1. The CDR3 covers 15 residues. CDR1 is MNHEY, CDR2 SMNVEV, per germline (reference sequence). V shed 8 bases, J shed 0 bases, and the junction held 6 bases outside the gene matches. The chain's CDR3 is CASRRGQGGSYEQYF. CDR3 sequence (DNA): TGTGCCAGCCGGAGGGGACAGGGGGGCTCCTACGAGCAGTACTTC.

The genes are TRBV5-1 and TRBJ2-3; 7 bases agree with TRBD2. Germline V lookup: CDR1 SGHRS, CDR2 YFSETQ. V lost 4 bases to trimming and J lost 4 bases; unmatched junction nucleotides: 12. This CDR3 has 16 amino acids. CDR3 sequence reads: CASSAGLGIVADTQYF. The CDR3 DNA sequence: TGCGCCAGCAGCGCCGGACTAGGGATCGTCGCAGATACGCAGTATTTT.

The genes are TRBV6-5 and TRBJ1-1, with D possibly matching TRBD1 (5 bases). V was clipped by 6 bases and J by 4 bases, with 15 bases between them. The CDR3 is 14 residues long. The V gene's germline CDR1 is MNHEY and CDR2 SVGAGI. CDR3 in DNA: TGTGCCAGCAGACCACCCAGGGAGGGCACTGAAGCTTTCTTT. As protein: CASRPPREGTEAFF.

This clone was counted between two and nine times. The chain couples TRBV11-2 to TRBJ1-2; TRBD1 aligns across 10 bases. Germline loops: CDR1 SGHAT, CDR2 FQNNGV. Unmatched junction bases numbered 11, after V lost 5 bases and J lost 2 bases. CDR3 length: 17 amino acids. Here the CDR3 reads CASSPVRQGAMNYGYTF. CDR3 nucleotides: TGTGCCAGCAGCCCTGTGAGACAGGGGGCTATGAACTATGGCTACACCTTC.

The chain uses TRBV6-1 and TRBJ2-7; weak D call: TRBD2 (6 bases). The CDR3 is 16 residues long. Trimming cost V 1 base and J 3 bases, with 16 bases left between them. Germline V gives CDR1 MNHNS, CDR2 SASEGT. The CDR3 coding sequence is TGTGCCAGCAGTGAAGAGGGTTGGATGGAGGGCTACGAGCAGTACTTC. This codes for CASSEEGWMEGYEQYF.